Listed here are 8 T cell receptor beta chains from one sample, sequenced in a study of cytomegalovirus exposure and HLA in healthy donors. Generated by immunoSEQ multiplex PCR, the TCRdb table keeps only in-frame clones and is missing some. The sample consists of about 110,000 clones, more than 85% of them appearing once. The source material was PBMCs. These receptors were obtained from a woman aged 18 to 35 in good health and CMV-seropositive.

The chain employs TRBV6-5 and TRBJ1-4; 7 bases align to TRBD1. The CDR3 sequence is 15 residues long. CDR1 is MNHEY, CDR2 SVGAGI, per germline. J gave up 8 bases and V 5 bases, and 11 bases lay outside the gene matches. CDR3 nucleotides: TGTGCCAGCAGTCCGGGTGACAGGGAATACGAAAAACTGTTTTTT. Amino acids: CASSPGDREYEKLFF.

This chain connects TRBV9 to TRBJ1-2; weak D call: TRBD1 (6 bases). Germline CDR1 and CDR2: SGDLS and YYNGEE. The CDR3 consists of 14 residues. Deletions cut 0 bases from V and 7 bases from J, with 13 bases between. The CDR3 DNA reads as TGTGCCAGCAGCGTAGAAGCAGGGGATGGTGGCTACACCTTC. Encoded protein: CASSVEAGDGGYTF.

This rearrangement joins TRBV5-4 to TRBJ2-1; 12 bases are shared with TRBD2. The CDR3 sequence is 17 residues long. Trimming cost V 5 bases and J 9 bases; bases outside gene matches: 15. Germline lookup yields CDR1 SGHNT and CDR2 YYREEE (reference sequence). Here the CDR3 DNA reads TGTGCCAGCAGTTCATTTGGGGCTAGCGGGGGGGCCGGTGAGCAGTTCTTC. The encoded protein is CASSSFGASGGAGEQFF.

This clone was picked up one time. This chain links TRBV4-2 with TRBJ2-1, with TRBD2 matching 7 bases. Unmatched junction bases numbered 7, after V lost 4 bases and J lost 4 bases. Germline values: CDR1 LGHNA, CDR2 YNFKEQ. The CDR3 is 15 amino acids. This CDR3 reads CASSPSGTTYNEQFF. In DNA form, the CDR3 reads TGTGCCAGCAGCCCCTCCGGGACTACGTACAATGAGCAGTTCTTC.

The chain couples TRBV28 to TRBJ2-7; the D is unclear. The CDR3 runs to 15 residues. Between the trimmed V and J ends, which lost 5 bases and 5 bases, there was a span of 19 bases. Germline V gives CDR1 MDHEN, CDR2 SYDVKM. The CDR3: CASSPPPAGNHEQYF. The DNA of the CDR3 is TGTGCCAGCAGTCCTCCTCCGGCAGGTAACCACGAGCAGTACTTC.

The V gene is TRBV2, the J gene TRBJ1-5; 8 positions agree with TRBD1. CDR3 size: 15 residues. The V and J ends lost 7 bases and 1 base, in that order; junction bases with no gene match: 6. Germline assignment: CDR1 SNHLY and CDR2 FYNNEI. The CDR3 spells CASTGGLRSNQPQHF. CDR3 sequence (DNA): TGTGCCAGCACAGGGGGCTTGAGGAGCAATCAGCCCCAGCATTTT.

The V and J genes are TRBV21-1 and TRBJ2-3; the table assigns TRBD2, which was not confirmed against the DNA. TRBV21-1 is flagged as a pseudogene. The CDR3 runs 18 residues. CDR3 region: CASSARTSGRDGTDTQYF. The CDR3 coding sequence is TGTGCCAGCAGCGCCCGGACTAGCGGGAGGGATGGCACAGATACGCAGTATTTT.

The V gene is TRBV7-9, the J gene TRBJ2-7; 13 bases agree with TRBD2. This CDR3 region has 18 residues. V shed 5 bases, J shed 0 bases, and the junction held 10 bases outside the gene matches. Germline CDR1 SEHNR, CDR2 FQNEAQ (reference sequence). The CDR3 DNA is TGTGCCAGCAGCATCGGGACTAGCGGGGCGCTGTACTCCTACGAGCAGTACTTC. Residues: CASSIGTSGALYSYEQYF.